Described below is a single T cell receptor beta chain sequence and its context. Antigen: not known. This PCR relied on a set of 60 Vbeta primers and 13 Jbeta primers. The method was immunoSEQ multiplex PCR; TCRdb's version includes in-frame clones alone and lacks a portion of them. Of 150,000 to 200,000 clones listed, nearly 80% are singletons. The sample belongs to a study of cytomegalovirus exposure and HLA in healthy donors. Looking at the study overall: Around 200 million T cells yielded 120 million or so unique TCR beta sequences, as an earlier analysis found.

As for the donors, each was a healthy bone marrow donor. Findings and caveats of the study: The study flagged fewer than 200 TCR beta chains as cytomegalovirus-associated.

From germline, CDR1 is SNHLY and CDR2 FYNNEI. There are 13 residues in the CDR3. V shed 5 bases and J shed 6 bases, with 11 bases lying between them. Source material: PBMCs. The clonotype was recovered from a woman aged 25 to 39 in good health and CMV-seropositive. V usage is TRBV2 and J usage is TRBJ2-1, with D tentatively TRBD1 (6 bases). The CDR3 sequence is CASSPDRRNEQFF. The DNA of the CDR3 is TGTGCCAGCAGTCCCGACAGGCGCAATGAGCAGTTCTTC.